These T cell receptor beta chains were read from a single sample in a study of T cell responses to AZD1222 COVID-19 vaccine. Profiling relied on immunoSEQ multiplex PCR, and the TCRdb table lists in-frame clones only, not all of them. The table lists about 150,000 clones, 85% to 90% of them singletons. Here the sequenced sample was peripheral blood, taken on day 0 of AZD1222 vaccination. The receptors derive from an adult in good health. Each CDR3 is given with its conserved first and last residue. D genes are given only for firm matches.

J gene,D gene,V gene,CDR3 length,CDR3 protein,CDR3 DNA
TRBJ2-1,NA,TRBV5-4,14,CASSLVFGAHEQFF,TGTGCCAGCAGCTTGGTTTTCGGGGCCCATGAGCAGTTCTTC
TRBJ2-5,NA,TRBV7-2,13,CASEYSHQETQYF,TGTGCCAGCGAGTACTCCCACCAAGAGACCCAGTACTTC
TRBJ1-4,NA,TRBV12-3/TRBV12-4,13,CASSLQLDEKLFF,TGTGCCAGCAGTTTACAGTTAGATGAAAAACTGTTTTTT
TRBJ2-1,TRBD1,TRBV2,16,CASRTYRDSRYPEQFF,TGTGCCAGCAGAACCTATCGGGACAGCCGATATCCTGAGCAGTTCTTC
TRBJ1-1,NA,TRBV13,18,CASSPPSPKTIGGVEAFF,TGTGCCAGCAGCCCACCCTCCCCGAAAACCATCGGGGGGGTAGAAGCTTTCTTT
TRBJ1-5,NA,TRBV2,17,CASRATDSRMGNQPQHF,TGTGCCAGCAGGGCGACAGACAGCCGAATGGGCAATCAGCCCCAGCATTTT
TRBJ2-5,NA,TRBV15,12,CATSRGEETQYF,TGTGCCACCAGCAGAGGAGAAGAGACCCAGTACTTC
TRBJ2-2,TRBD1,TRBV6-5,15,CASRLGQGATGELFF,TGTGCCAGCAGGCTTGGACAGGGGGCGACCGGGGAGCTGTTTTTT
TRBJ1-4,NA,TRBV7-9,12,CASSRSNEKLFF,TGTGCCAGCAGTCGCTCCAATGAAAAACTGTTTTTT
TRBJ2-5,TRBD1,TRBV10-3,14,CAISVGTAQETQYF,TGTGCCATCAGCGTCGGGACAGCCCAAGAGACCCAGTACTTC
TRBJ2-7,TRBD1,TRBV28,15,CASTEEGQGRYEQYF,TGTGCCAGCACCGAGGAGGGACAGGGACGGTACGAGCAGTACTTC
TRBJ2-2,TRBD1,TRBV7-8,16,CASSLALSGGPGELFF,TGTGCCAGCAGCTTAGCACTATCAGGGGGCCCCGGGGAGCTGTTTTTT
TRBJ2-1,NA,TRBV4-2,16,CASSTSGTQTYNEQFF,TGTGCCAGCAGCACCTCCGGGACTCAGACCTACAATGAGCAGTTCTTC
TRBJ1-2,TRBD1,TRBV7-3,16,CASSPVPGQFLYGYTF,TGTGCCAGCAGTCCAGTTCCGGGACAGTTCCTTTATGGCTACACCTTC
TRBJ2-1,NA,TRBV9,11,CASSPGSFQFF,TGTGCCAGCAGCCCAGGCAGTTTTCAGTTCTTC
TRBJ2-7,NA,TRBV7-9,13,CASSLSGTYEQYF,TGTGCCAGCAGCTTATCAGGGACCTACGAGCAGTACTTC
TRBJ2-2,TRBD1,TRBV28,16,CASTPPRGPNTGELFF,TGTGCCAGCACCCCCCCCAGGGGGCCAAACACCGGGGAGCTGTTTTTT
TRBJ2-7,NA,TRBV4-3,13,CASSQGSGYEQYF,TGCGCCAGCAGCCAAGGATCTGGGTACGAGCAGTACTTC
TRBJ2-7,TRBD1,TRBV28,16,CASTARGLSPTYEQYF,TGTGCCAGCACGGCGAGGGGGCTCTCTCCAACCTACGAGCAGTACTTC
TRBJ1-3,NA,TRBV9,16,CASSGYGELSGNTIYF,TGTGCCAGCAGCGGCTACGGCGAGCTCTCTGGAAACACCATATATTTT
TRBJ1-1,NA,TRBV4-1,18,CASSQGGRRGAVNTEAFF,TGCGCCAGCAGCCAAGGGGGTCGTAGGGGCGCGGTGAACACTGAAGCTTTCTTT
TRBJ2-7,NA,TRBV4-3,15,CASSQDGTGYYEQYF,TGCGCCAGCAGCCAAGATGGCACAGGGTACTACGAGCAGTACTTC
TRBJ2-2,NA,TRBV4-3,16,CASSQDLGAPTGELFF,TGCGCCAGCAGCCAAGATCTAGGGGCCCCAACCGGGGAGCTGTTTTTT
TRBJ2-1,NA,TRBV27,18,CASHERRAGTTRYDEQFF,TGTGCCAGTCACGAACGGCGCGCCGGGACAACAAGGTACGATGAGCAGTTCTTC
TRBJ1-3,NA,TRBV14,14,CASSLDQRGNTIYF,TGTGCCAGCAGCCTAGATCAGCGGGGAAACACCATATATTTT
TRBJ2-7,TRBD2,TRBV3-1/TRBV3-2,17,CASSQGYSGGAVDEQYF,TGTGCCAGCAGCCAAGGATATAGCGGGGGGGCTGTCGACGAGCAGTACTTC